This TCR beta chain derives from a study of blood T cell repertoires in COVID-19. On the study more broadly: Some COVID-19 samples were acute and others convalescent; all came from the United States, Italy and Spain. Sources were T cells, B-cell-depleted T cells, or PBMCs; the material itself was cDNA or gDNA.

Authors' methods: Quantification of nucleated cells was approximated via reference gene primer amplification. The assay was immunoSEQ multiplex PCR, and TCRdb's table has in-frame clones only and misses some. D and trimming come from the DNA, and the V and J calls and clone size come from that table. The sample lists 20,000 to 30,000 clones; about four fifths were seen once. The table lists this clone with a count of one. The CDR3 is 14 amino acids. The J segment lost 3 bases and the V segment lost 2 bases, leaving 4 bases of the junction unmatched. Germline V CDR1 and CDR2: SGHRS, YFSETQ. This TCR came from a man in his 70s with acute or convalescent COVID-19. Source material: peripheral blood. The chain joins TRBV5-1 to TRBJ1-2, with 7 positions matching TRBD1. The CDR3 is CASSFQGGDYGYTF. CDR3 nucleotides: TGCGCCAGCAGCTTCCAGGGGGGCGACTATGGCTACACCTTC.